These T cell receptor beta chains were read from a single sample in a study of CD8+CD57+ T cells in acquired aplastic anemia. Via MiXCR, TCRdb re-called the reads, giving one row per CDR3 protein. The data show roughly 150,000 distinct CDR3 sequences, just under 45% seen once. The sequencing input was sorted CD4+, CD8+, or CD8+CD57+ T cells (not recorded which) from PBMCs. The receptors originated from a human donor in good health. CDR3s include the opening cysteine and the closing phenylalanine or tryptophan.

CDR3 protein: CATSNQDLNTDTQYF
J gene: TRBJ2-3
V gene: TRBV15

CDR3 protein: CASILQGTGTYYGYTF
J gene: TRBJ1-2
V gene: TRBV7-9

CDR3 protein: CASSSSGPTYEQYF
J gene: TRBJ2-7
V gene: TRBV5-6

CDR3 protein: CASSLDSSGGRLFF
J gene: TRBJ2-2
V gene: TRBV7-2

CDR3 protein: CASSPPTAYEQYF
J gene: TRBJ2-7
V gene: TRBV28

CDR3 protein: CSASSRVYEQYF
J gene: TRBJ2-7
V gene: TRBV20-1

CDR3 protein: CASATGWYEQYF
J gene: TRBJ2-7
V gene: TRBV6-1

CDR3 protein: CAISETNQPQHF
J gene: TRBJ1-5
V gene: TRBV10-3

CDR3 protein: CAISDPGLGSYEQYF
J gene: TRBJ2-7
V gene: TRBV10-3

CDR3 protein: CASSYRDKPFF
J gene: TRBJ2-1
V gene: TRBV12-3/TRBV12-4

CDR3 protein: CASSLVKLDSDTQYF
J gene: TRBJ2-3
V gene: TRBV7-3

CDR3 protein: CASSLTGNNQPQHF
J gene: TRBJ1-5
V gene: TRBV6-2/TRBV6-3

CDR3 protein: CASSSQTTGVTEAFF
J gene: TRBJ1-1
V gene: TRBV7-3

CDR3 protein: CASHAGLADTQYF
J gene: TRBJ2-3
V gene: TRBV18

CDR3 protein: CASSMIGGGHQPQHF
J gene: TRBJ1-5
V gene: TRBV19

CDR3 protein: CASSLAVVHEQFF
J gene: TRBJ2-1
V gene: TRBV11-1

CDR3 protein: CASSLVYPGAGGAETQYF
J gene: TRBJ2-5
V gene: TRBV12-3/TRBV12-4

CDR3 protein: CASSLESRGHLNEKLFF
J gene: TRBJ1-4
V gene: TRBV13

CDR3 protein: CSSSGLSQETQYF
J gene: TRBJ2-5
V gene: TRBV29-1

CDR3 protein: CATSDLAGWSYNEQFF
J gene: TRBJ2-1
V gene: TRBV24-1

CDR3 protein: CASSQEAVTGELFF
J gene: TRBJ2-2
V gene: TRBV7-3

CDR3 protein: CASYLPGETQYF
J gene: TRBJ2-5
V gene: TRBV28

CDR3 protein: CATSDLQGRGGYTF
J gene: TRBJ1-2
V gene: TRBV24-1

CDR3 protein: CASSQASGGYGYTF
J gene: TRBJ1-2
V gene: TRBV4-3

CDR3 protein: CASSLVGGLNEQFF
J gene: TRBJ2-1
V gene: TRBV7-2

CDR3 protein: CATSREPGQPQHF
J gene: TRBJ1-5
V gene: TRBV15

CDR3 protein: CASSIYLEASYNEQFF
J gene: TRBJ2-1
V gene: TRBV19

CDR3 protein: CASRDRGLPNEKLFF
J gene: TRBJ1-4
V gene: TRBV19

CDR3 protein: CAWFAGQPSRVTQYF
J gene: TRBJ2-7
V gene: TRBV30

CDR3 protein: CASSPPLRQLSYEQYF
J gene: TRBJ2-7
V gene: TRBV2